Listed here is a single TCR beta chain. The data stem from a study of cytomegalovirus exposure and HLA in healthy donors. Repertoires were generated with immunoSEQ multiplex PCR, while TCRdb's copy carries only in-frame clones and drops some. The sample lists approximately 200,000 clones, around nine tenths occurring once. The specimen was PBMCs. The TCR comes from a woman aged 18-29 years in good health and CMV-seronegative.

The CDR3: CASSFSNEQFF. The CDR3, as DNA: TGTGCCAGCAGCTTTAGCAATGAGCAGTTCTTC. The rearrangement links TRBV7-6 to TRBJ2-1; D not certain. The CDR3 contains 11 residues. V was shortened by 3 bases and J by 6 bases, with 3 bases between the two germline ends. Germline CDR1 and CDR2: SGHVS and FNYEAQ. The entire variable domain, with the rest obtained from reference TRBV7-6 and TRBJ2-1, is as follows: GAGVSQSPRYKVTKRGQDVALRCDPISGHVSLYWYRQALGQGPEFLTYFNYEAQQDKSGLPNDRFSAERPEGSISTLTIQRTEQRDSAMYRCASSFSNEQFFGPGTRLTVL.